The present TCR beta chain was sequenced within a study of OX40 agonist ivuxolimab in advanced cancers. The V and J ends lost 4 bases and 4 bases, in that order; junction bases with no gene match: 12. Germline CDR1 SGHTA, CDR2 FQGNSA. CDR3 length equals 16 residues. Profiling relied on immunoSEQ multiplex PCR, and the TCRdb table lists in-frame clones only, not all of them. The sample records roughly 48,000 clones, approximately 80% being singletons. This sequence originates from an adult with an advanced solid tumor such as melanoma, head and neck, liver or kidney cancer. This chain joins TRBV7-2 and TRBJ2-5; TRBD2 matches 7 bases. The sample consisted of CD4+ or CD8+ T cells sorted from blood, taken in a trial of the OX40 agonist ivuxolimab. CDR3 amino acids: CASSYGGVGQRETQYF. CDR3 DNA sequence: TGTGCCAGCAGCTATGGGGGGGTTGGTCAGCGAGAGACCCAGTACTTC.